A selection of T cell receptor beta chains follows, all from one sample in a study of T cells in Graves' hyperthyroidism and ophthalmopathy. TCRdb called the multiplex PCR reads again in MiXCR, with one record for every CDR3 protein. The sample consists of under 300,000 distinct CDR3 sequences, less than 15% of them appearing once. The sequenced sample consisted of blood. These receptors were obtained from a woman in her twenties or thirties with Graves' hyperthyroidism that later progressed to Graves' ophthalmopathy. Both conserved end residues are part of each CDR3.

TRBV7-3,CASSLGQGGDTGELFF
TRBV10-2,CASCGGDSSYEQYF
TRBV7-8,CASSLAPYTGELFF
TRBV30,CACQGAENSPLHF
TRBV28,CASRGGTGAEKLFF
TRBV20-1,CSALMGSGELFF
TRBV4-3,CASTQTENTEAFF
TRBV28,CASSSLPGTSNSGANVLTF
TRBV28,CASSYSPAGTGTDTQYF
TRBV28,CASRPYNRGRRTSSYEQYF
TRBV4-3,CASSIRLAGGVGELFF
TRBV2,CASSGGGPYEQYF
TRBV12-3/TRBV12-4,CASSTGLAGGELFF
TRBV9,CASSAAQGAETQYF
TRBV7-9,CASSLGSTGGYGYTF
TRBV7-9,CASSTGLAGGPDEQYF
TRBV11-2,CASSLELATDTQYF
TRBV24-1,CATSVFTSGRGDEQFF
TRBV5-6,CASSVQGAWETQYF
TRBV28,CASRGGGNPYGYTF
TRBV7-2,CASSKGGGNYGYTF
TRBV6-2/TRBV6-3,CASNDLRDRVKDTQYF
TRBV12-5,CASGPGQGAPEAFF
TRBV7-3,CASSPSGGDNEKLFF
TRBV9,CASSTDSTSGDTQYF